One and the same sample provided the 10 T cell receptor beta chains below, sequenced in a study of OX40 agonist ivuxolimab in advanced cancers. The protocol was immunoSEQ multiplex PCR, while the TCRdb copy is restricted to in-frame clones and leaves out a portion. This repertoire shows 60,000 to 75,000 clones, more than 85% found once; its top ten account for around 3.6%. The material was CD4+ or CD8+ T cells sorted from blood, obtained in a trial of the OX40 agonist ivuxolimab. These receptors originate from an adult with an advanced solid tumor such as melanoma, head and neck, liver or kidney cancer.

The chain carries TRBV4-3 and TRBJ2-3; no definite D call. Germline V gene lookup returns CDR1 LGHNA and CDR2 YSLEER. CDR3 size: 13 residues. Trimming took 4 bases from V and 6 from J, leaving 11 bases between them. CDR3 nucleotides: TGCGCCAGCAGCCCAGTCGGAACTGATACGCAGTATTTT. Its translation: CASSPVGTDTQYF.

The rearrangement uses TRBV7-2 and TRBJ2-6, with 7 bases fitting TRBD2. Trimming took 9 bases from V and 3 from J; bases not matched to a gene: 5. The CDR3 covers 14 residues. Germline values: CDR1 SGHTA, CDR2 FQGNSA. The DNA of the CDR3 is TGTGCCAGTAAGAGCGGGGTTGGGGCCAACGTCCTGACTTTC. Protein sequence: CASKSGVGANVLTF.

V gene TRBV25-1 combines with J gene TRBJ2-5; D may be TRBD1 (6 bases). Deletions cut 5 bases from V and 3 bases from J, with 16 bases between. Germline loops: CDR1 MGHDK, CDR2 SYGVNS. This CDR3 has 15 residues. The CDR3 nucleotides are TGTGCCAGCAGTTCCCGACAGGCATATGAAGAGACCCAGTACTTC. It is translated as CASSSRQAYEETQYF.

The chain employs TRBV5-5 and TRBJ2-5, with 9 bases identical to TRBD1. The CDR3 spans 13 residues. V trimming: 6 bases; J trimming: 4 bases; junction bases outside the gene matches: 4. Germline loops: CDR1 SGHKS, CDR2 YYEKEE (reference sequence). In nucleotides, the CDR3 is TGTGCCAGCATACTACAGGGGGCAGAGACCCAGTACTTC. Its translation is CASILQGAETQYF.

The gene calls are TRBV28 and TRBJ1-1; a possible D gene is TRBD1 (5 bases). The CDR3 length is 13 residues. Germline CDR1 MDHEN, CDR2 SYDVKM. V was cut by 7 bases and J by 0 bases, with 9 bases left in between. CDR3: CASTPTVNTEAFF. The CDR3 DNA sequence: TGTGCCAGCACCCCGACAGTGAACACTGAAGCTTTCTTT.

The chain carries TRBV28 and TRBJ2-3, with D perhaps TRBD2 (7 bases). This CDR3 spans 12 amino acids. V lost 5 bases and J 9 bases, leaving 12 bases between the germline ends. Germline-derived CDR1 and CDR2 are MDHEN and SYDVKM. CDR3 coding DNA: TGTGCCAGCAGTCGGCGGGGGCGAACGCAGTATTTT. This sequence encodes CASSRRGRTQYF.

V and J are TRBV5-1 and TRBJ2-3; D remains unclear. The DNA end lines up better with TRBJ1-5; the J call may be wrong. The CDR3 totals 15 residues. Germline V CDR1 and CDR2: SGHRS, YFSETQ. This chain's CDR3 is CASSGAQPTTDTQHF. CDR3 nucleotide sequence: TGCGCCAGCAGCGGAGCCCAGCCTACCACAGATACGCAGCATTTT.

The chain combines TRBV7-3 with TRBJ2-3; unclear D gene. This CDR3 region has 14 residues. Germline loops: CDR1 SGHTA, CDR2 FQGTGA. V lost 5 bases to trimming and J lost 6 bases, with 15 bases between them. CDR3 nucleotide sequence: TGTGCCAGCAGCCCATCGCTTGAGGCGGATACGCAGTATTTT. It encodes CASSPSLEADTQYF.

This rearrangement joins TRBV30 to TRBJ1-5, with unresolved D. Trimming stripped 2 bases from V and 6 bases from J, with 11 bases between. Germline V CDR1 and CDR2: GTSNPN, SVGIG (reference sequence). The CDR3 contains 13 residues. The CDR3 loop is CAWSPGPSQPQHF. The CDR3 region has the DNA TGTGCCTGGAGTCCCGGACCGTCTCAGCCCCAGCATTTT. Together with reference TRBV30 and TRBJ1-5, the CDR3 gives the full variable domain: SQTIHQWPATLVQPVGSPLSLECTVEGTSNPNLYWYRQAAGRGLQLLFYSVGIGQISSEVPQNLSASRPQDRQFILSSKKLLLSDSGFYLCAWSPGPSQPQHFGDGTRLSIL.

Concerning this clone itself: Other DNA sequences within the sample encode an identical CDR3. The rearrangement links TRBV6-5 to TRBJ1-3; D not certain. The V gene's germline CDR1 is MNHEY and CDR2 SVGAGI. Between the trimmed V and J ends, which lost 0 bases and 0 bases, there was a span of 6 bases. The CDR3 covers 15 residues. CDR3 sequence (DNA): TGTGCCAGCAGTTACTCGGGGAGCTCTGGAAACACCATATATTTT. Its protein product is CASSYSGSSGNTIYF.